Each of the 25 T cell receptor beta chains below was sequenced from the same sample in a study of immune heterogeneity within non-small cell lung tumors. Multiplex PCR relied on 32 V and 13 J primers to amplify TCR beta CDR3. In TCRdb, the multiplex PCR reads were re-called with MiXCR into one record per CDR3 protein. The sample records about 9,600 distinct CDR3 sequences, less than 30% being singletons. For each sample, template was approximately 640 ng of bulk tumor genomic DNA. Biopsies, several per primary tumor and spaced far apart, were collected during surgery. The cohort was untreated, with newly diagnosed non-small cell lung cancer undergoing curative surgery. Sequenced material: lung tumor tissue. The source is a woman aged 50 to 60 with non-small cell lung cancer.

In its sample, this clonotype is medium-sized. The chain uses TRBV30 and TRBJ1-1; 8 bases match TRBD1. Germline CDR1 GTSNPN, CDR2 SVGIG (reference sequence). The junction had 10 bases not matched to a gene; V was cut back by 2 bases and J by 11 bases. The CDR3 is 13 residues long. In DNA form, the CDR3 reads TGTGCCTGGAGTCTTACGGACAGGGTAGGGGCTTTCTTT. As protein: CAWSLTDRVGAFF.

As concerns this clonotype: A much larger clone differs by one base, so this may be a read error. The chain employs TRBV11-2 and TRBJ1-1; no reliable D call. Germline V gene sequence: CDR1 SGHAT, CDR2 FQNNGV. V was clipped by 6 bases and J by 0 bases, with 8 bases between them. The CDR3 runs to 13 residues. In DNA, the CDR3 is TGTGCCAGCAGACGAGATATGAACACTGAAGCTTTCTTT. Translating gives CASRRDMNTEAFF.

Sample share makes this clonotype medium-sized. The CDR3 DNA reads as TGTGCCAGCAGCTTAATACGTGGCGTTGGAAACGAGCAGTACTTC. It translates to CASSLIRGVGNEQYF. V gene TRBV11-3 combines with J gene TRBJ2-7; D gene unclear. The V end lost 2 bases, the J end lost 5 bases, and 16 bases lay between the germline ends. CDR1 is SGHNT and CDR2 is YENEEA in the germline V gene. This CDR3 spans 15 amino acids.

This clonotype occurred a few times. One junction end does not reproduce the germline sequence, and a read error may be involved. The gene calls are TRBV20-1 and TRBJ2-3, with 9 positions matching TRBD2. The CDR3 sequence is 16 residues long. Germline V CDR1 and CDR2: DFQATT, SNEGSKA (reference sequence). The CDR3 coding sequence is TGCAGTGCTAGAGCAGTGACTAGCGGCACCCTAGATATGCAGTATTTT. Translation: CSARAVTSGTLDMQYF.

This clonotype is categorized as medium-sized. The chain uses TRBV9 and TRBJ1-1; tentatively, D is TRBD1 (5 bases). The CDR3 spans 14 residues. The germline CDR1 and CDR2 sequences are SGDLS and YYNGEE. V lost 5 bases and J 1 base, leaving 12 bases between the germline ends. The CDR3 sequence is CASRTGLRNTEAFF. CDR3 nucleotides: TGTGCCAGCAGGACGGGACTCAGGAACACTGAAGCTTTCTTT.

Concerning this clonotype itself: Given a much more abundant clone one base away, this may be a read error. This sequence joins TRBV20-1 and TRBJ1-6; no reliable D call. The CDR3 spans 13 residues. Germline V gene data show CDR1 as DFQATT and CDR2 as SNEGSKA (reference sequence). For the CDR3, the DNA is TGCAGTGCTAGAGGAGACCTTAATTCACTCCTCCACTTT. Translated: CSARGDLNSLLHF.

This clonotype was counted ten times or more. This chain links TRBV30 with TRBJ2-3, with D uncertain. There are 12 residues in the CDR3. Trimming took 1 base from V and 1 from J, leaving 3 bases between them. Germline assignment: CDR1 GTSNPN and CDR2 SVGIG (reference sequence). The CDR3 here is CAWSAGTDTQYF. The CDR3 nucleotides read TGTGCCTGGAGTGCGGGCACAGATACGCAGTATTTT.

In its sample, this clonotype was seen many times. This sequence joins TRBV10-1 and TRBJ2-1, with 8 bases aligning to TRBD2. Trimming took 5 bases from V and 8 from J; bases not matched to a gene: 5. The CDR3 runs to 13 residues. Per the germline V gene, CDR1 is WNHNN and CDR2 is SYGVQD (reference sequence). In DNA, the CDR3 is TGCGCCAGCAGTTTTAGCGGGGTCGATGAGCAGTTCTTC. It specifies CASSFSGVDEQFF.

In this sample, this clonotype turned up a few times. The junction does not match germline at one end; this may be a read error. The chain links TRBV7-3 to TRBJ2-1; D gene unclear. The CDR3 runs 13 residues. Germline CDR1 is SGHTA and CDR2 is FQGTGA. CDR3 residues: CASSLKVNNEHFF. The CDR3 DNA is TGTGCCAGCAGCTTAAAAGTAAACAATGAGCATTTCTTC.

Many counts were recorded for this clonotype. The CDR3 protein is CASSPRLASYNEQFF. The CDR3 bases are TGTGCCAGCAGCCCCCGGTTAGCCTCCTACAATGAGCAGTTCTTC. V is TRBV7-8 and J is TRBJ2-1; D ambiguous. V was pared by 5 bases and J by 0 bases, with 11 bases between. The CDR3 length is 15 residues. The germline V gene has CDR1 SGHVS and CDR2 FQNEAQ.

Comments on this clonotype: This clone may be a read error of a much larger clone one base away. This chain uses TRBV15 with TRBJ1-4; D remains ambiguous. V lost 0 bases and J lost 6, with 14 bases in between. The CDR3 has 16 amino acids. Per germline, CDR1 LNHNV and CDR2 YYDKDF (reference sequence). Here the CDR3 DNA reads TGTGCCACCAGCAGAGAGATGGCGGGGTGGGATGAAAAACTGTTTTTT. Translating it yields CATSREMAGWDEKLFF. The entire variable domain, with the rest obtained from reference TRBV15 and TRBJ1-4, is as follows: DAMVIQNPRYQVTQFGKPVTLSCSQTLNHNVMYWYQQKSSQAPKLLFHYYDKDFNNEADTPDNFQSRRPNTSFCFLDIRSPGLGDTAMYLCATSREMAGWDEKLFFGSGTQLSVL.

A word on this clonotype: A much larger clone sits a single nucleotide away, making a read error possible. This chain joins TRBV18 and TRBJ1-1; perhaps TRBD1 as D (5 bases). This CDR3 spans 15 amino acids. CDR1 KGHSH and CDR2 LQKENI come from the germline V gene. The CDR3 DNA follows: TGTGCCAGCTCACTGCGCGACAGCCGAAACACTGAAGATTTCTTT. The encoded protein is CASSLRDSRNTEDFF.

This clonotype has just a few counts. Just one base apart from a much larger clone, this may be a read error. The V and J genes are TRBV6-1 and TRBJ2-6, with D possibly being TRBD1 (5 bases). Per germline, CDR1 MNHNS and CDR2 SASEGT. This CDR3 is 15 amino acids long. The CDR3 coding sequence is TGTTCCAGCAGTGAAGACAGCTCTGGGGCCAACGTCCTGACTTTC. Protein product: CSSSEDSSGANVLTF.

This clonotype has just one count. The junction and the germline gene differ at one end; a read error may be behind it. This chain connects TRBV3-1 to TRBJ1-5; 10 nucleotides match TRBD1. The CDR3 spans 15 residues. CDR1 and CDR2 (germline): LGHDT, YNNKEL (reference sequence). CDR3 nucleotide sequence: TGTGCCAGCTCAACCGGGACAGGGGTCAATCAGCCCCATCATTTT. Amino acids: CASSTGTGVNQPHHF.

Comments on this clonotype: A much larger clone lies one base from this, so it may be a read error. Without the conserved terminal phenylalanine or tryptophan, this CDR3 likely stems from a read error. The chain carries TRBV6-1 and TRBJ2-6, with D unclear. This CDR3 is built from 15 residues. Per the germline V gene, CDR1 is MNHNS and CDR2 is SASEGT. Trimming pared 1 base from V and 0 bases from J, leaving 4 bases between. The CDR3, as DNA: TGTGCCAGCAGTGAAGACAGCTCTGGGGCCAACGTCCTGACTCTC. It specifies CASSEDSSGANVLTL.

This clonotype was detected ten times or more. The chain employs TRBV3-1 and TRBJ1-5, with 8 bases identical to TRBD1. The CDR3 contains 14 residues. Germline lookup yields CDR1 LGHDT and CDR2 YNNKEL (reference sequence). J gave up 5 bases and V 4 bases, and 4 bases lay outside the gene matches. CDR3 sequence: CASSLGQGDQPQHF. CDR3 nucleotide sequence: TGTGCCAGCAGCCTAGGACAGGGCGATCAGCCCCAGCATTTT. The whole variable domain, filled in from reference TRBV3-1 and TRBJ1-5, reads DTAVSQTPKYLVTQMGNDKSIKCEQNLGHDTMYWYKQDSKKFLKIMFSYNNKELIINETVPNRFSPKSPDKAHLNLHINSLELGDSAVYFCASSLGQGDQPQHFGDGTRLSIL.

A note on this clonotype: This may be a read error: a much more frequent sequence differs by one nucleotide. The V and J genes are TRBV5-5 and TRBJ1-1, with D perhaps matching TRBD1 (5 bases). This CDR3 is 13 amino acids long. Germline V gene lookup returns CDR1 SGHKS and CDR2 YYEKEE (reference sequence). CDR3 bases: TGTGGCAGCAGTGGGGGGGGGAACACTGAAGCTTTCTTT. Protein sequence: CGSSGGGNTEAFF.

In regard to this clonotype: A much larger clone is a single base away; this may be a read error. The chain has TRBV11-1 and TRBJ2-1; D is unclear. Between the trimmed V and J ends, which lost 10 bases and 6 bases, there was a span of 13 bases. Germline CDR1 reads SGHAT; CDR2 reads FQDESV (reference sequence). CDR3 size: 12 residues. The CDR3 DNA reads TGTGCCATCAGACTTTTGGCCAATGAGCAGTTCTTC. Residues: CAIRLLANEQFF.

This clonotype is medium-sized within its sample. Written as DNA, the CDR3 is TGCAGCGTTGAGACACCAGTGACTTCCTACGAGCAGTACTTC. This encodes CSVETPVTSYEQYF. The rearrangement joins TRBV29-1 to TRBJ2-7; D is undetermined. The CDR3 has 14 residues. Germline CDR1 reads SQVTM; CDR2 reads ANQGSEA. The V end lost 3 bases, the J end lost 1 base, and 13 bases lay between the germline ends.

On this clonotype itself: This is likely a read error, given that the CDR3 carries no conserved phenylalanine or tryptophan at its end. The DNA is left out, because the CDR3 cannot be placed on it with certainty; the CDR3 is given as TCRdb lists it. The chain links TRBV20-1 to TRBJ2-3; TRBD1 was called by the table and not checked on the DNA. Germline V gene data show CDR1 as DFQATT and CDR2 as SNEGSKA (reference sequence). The CDR3 is 14 amino acids long, termini counted. The CDR3 is CSAKTGGGEQYFGP.

This chain uses TRBV19 with TRBJ1-3; 8 positions match TRBD1. V lost 7 bases and J lost 0; bases outside the gene matches: 11. The CDR3 covers 17 residues. CDR1 and CDR2 from the germline V gene are LNHDA and SQIVND (reference sequence). CDR3 region: CASTMDRVVHSGNTIYF. The CDR3 DNA reads as TGTGCCAGTACCATGGACAGGGTGGTTCACTCTGGAAACACCATATATTTT.

There are a few counts of this clonotype. The chain is built from TRBV11-3 and TRBJ2-4, with TRBD2 matching over 7 bases. This CDR3 region has 16 residues. CDR1 is SGHNT and CDR2 is YENEEA in the germline V gene. The V segment lost 1 base and the J segment 0 bases; nucleotides outside the gene matches: 3. The CDR3 coding sequence is TGTGCCAGCAGCTTAGTGGGAGGGTTAGCCAAAAACATTCAGTACTTC. This codes for CASSLVGGLAKNIQYF. The variable domain in full, completed from reference TRBV11-3 and TRBJ2-4, reads EAGVVQSPRYKIIEKKQPVAFWCNPISGHNTLYWYLQNLGQGPELLIRYENEEAVDDSQLPKDRFSAERLKGVDSTLKIQPAELGDSAVYLCASSLVGGLAKNIQYFGAGTRLSVL.

With respect to this clonotype: This may be a read error: a much more frequent sequence differs by one nucleotide. The rearrangement joins TRBV7-2 to TRBJ2-7; D unclear. Looked up from germline, CDR1 is SGHTA and CDR2 is FQGNSA. The ends were cut back, 2 bases at V and 4 bases at J, with 12 bases in the middle. The CDR3 loop spans 14 amino acids. The CDR3 region has the DNA TGTGCCAGCAGCTTACTCTTGTGTAGATACGAGCAGTACTTC. The encoded protein is CASSLLLCRYEQYF.

At least ten counts were recorded for this clonotype. The genes are TRBV27 and TRBJ1-2; 7 bases are a match to TRBD1. Unmatched junction bases numbered 6, after V lost 4 bases and J lost 4 bases. CDR1 MNHEY and CDR2 SMNVEV come from the germline V gene (reference sequence). This CDR3 region has 14 residues. The CDR3 protein is CASSSGTGVYGYTF. The CDR3 region has the DNA TGTGCCAGCAGTTCGGGAACAGGGGTCTATGGCTACACCTTC.

This clonotype was seen repeatedly, ten times or more. The genes are TRBV20-1 and TRBJ2-5; D unresolved. The V end lost 0 bases, the J end lost 1 base, and 6 bases lay between the germline ends. Germline-derived CDR1 and CDR2 are DFQATT and SNEGSKA (reference sequence). This CDR3 has 13 residues. The CDR3 here is CSARDRPQETQYF. CDR3 in DNA: TGCAGTGCTAGAGATAGACCCCAAGAGACCCAGTACTTC.